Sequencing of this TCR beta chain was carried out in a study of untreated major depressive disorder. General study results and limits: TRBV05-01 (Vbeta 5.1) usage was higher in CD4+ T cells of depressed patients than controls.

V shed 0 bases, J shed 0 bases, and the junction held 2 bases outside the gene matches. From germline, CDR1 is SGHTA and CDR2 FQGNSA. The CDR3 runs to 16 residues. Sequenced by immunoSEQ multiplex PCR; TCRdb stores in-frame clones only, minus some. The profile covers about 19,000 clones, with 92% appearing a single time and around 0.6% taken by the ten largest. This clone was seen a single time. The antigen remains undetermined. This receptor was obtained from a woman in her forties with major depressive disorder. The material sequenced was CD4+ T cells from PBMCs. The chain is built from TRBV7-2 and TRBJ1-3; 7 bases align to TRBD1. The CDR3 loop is CASSLAGTASGNTIYF. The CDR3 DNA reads TGTGCCAGCAGCTTAGCGGGGACAGCCTCTGGAAACACCATATATTTT.